This TCR beta chain was sequenced during a study of T-cell memory formation after mild COVID-19. 5'RACE, which relied on constant-segment primers, yielded TCR alpha and TCR beta cDNA libraries carrying sample barcodes and UMIs. TCRdb passed the 5' RACE reads through MiXCR, listing each CDR3 protein once. The sample carries 200,000 to 250,000 distinct CDR3 sequences, around 9.5% recorded once. This clonotype was seen a handful of times. Its antigen is not identified. Whole-study findings and limits: Largely, contracting CD4+ clones fell within CM and EM, and contracting CD8+ clones within EMRA. Contracting clones, day 15 to 85, had balanced CD4/CD8, and later expanders favored CD4+.

This CDR3 contains 17 residues. The ends lost 3 bases at V and 7 bases at J; junction bases unmatched: 13. The sequenced sample consisted of PBMCs or a T cell subset sorted from them (not recorded which). This chain links TRBV12-3 or TRBV12-4 with TRBJ2-3; 10 bases map to TRBD2. This receptor was identified in a young man who had mild COVID-19 (a few samples of this study predate the infection). Cell type and time point are not known. The CDR3 loop is CASSFDTGTSVVNTQYF. In DNA, the CDR3 is TGTGCCAGCAGTTTCGATACCGGGACTAGCGTAGTTAATACGCAGTATTTT.